The 13 T cell receptor beta chains in this list originate from one sample, sequenced in a study of cytomegalovirus exposure and HLA in healthy donors (dated by TCRdb to between 2016 and 2019). Libraries were built with the immunoSEQ multiplex PCR assay. The multiplex PCR relied on a mix of 60 forward primers for TCR Vbeta segments and 13 reverse primers for TCR Jbeta segments. This is the immuneACCESS table as TCRdb keeps it, with only in-frame sequences that have V and J called. A part of the clones is gone; compared with another copy, unresolved V genes explain less than half, and the rest is unexplained. This sample has 100,000 to 150,000 clones in its table, and about 80% of those were observed once. Approximately 10% of the sample belongs to the ten largest clones. Sequencing was carried out using PBMCs. The receptors stem from a man aged 25-45 years in good health and CMV-seropositive.

This clone was observed a few times. The chain combines TRBV6-1 with TRBJ2-3, with 8 nucleotides matching TRBD1. Germline V gene sequence: CDR1 MNHNS, CDR2 SASEGT. V dropped 3 bases and J dropped 4; count of bases not matched to a gene: 3. CDR3 length equals 14 residues. The chain's CDR3 is CASSENRGSDTQYF. CDR3 DNA: TGTGCCAGCAGTGAGAACAGGGGGTCAGATACGCAGTATTTT.

This clone was observed a single time. The genes are TRBV18 and TRBJ1-1, with 7 bases aligning to TRBD1. The trim removed 2 bases at V and 1 base at J, leaving 13 bases unmatched. This CDR3 region has 18 residues. Germline V gene lookup returns CDR1 KGHSH and CDR2 LQKENI. CDR3 residues: CASSPFRTADRANTEAFF. Written as DNA, the CDR3 is TGTGCCAGCTCACCATTCCGGACCGCAGACAGGGCGAACACTGAAGCTTTCTTT. Full variable domain (outside the CDR3, taken from reference TRBV18 and TRBJ1-1): NAGVMQNPRHLVRRRGQEARLRCSPMKGHSHVYWYRQLPEEGLKFMVYLQKENIIDESGMPKERFSAEFPKEGPSILRIQQVVRGDSAAYFCASSPFRTADRANTEAFFGQGTRLTVV.

This clone was observed a single time. This rearrangement joins TRBV30 to TRBJ1-1, with 10 bases fitting TRBD1. The ends lost 7 bases at V and 0 bases at J; junction bases unmatched: 8. CDR1 GTSNPN and CDR2 SVGIG come from the germline V gene (reference sequence). The CDR3 has 15 amino acids. The CDR3, as DNA: TGTGCCTTGGGGGTGGGACAGGGGATGAACACTGAAGCTTTCTTT. Its protein is CALGVGQGMNTEAFF. Based on the CDR3 plus reference TRBV30 and TRBJ1-1, the full variable domain is SQTIHQWPATLVQPVGSPLSLECTVEGTSNPNLYWYRQAAGRGLQLLFYSVGIGQISSEVPQNLSASRPQDRQFILSSKKLLLSDSGFYLCALGVGQGMNTEAFFGQGTRLTVV.

The CDR3 region has the DNA TGTGCCAGCAGCTTAGCTATGTCCCCCCGCTACGAGCAGTACTTC. Translating it yields CASSLAMSPRYEQYF. The rearrangement joins TRBV7-6 to TRBJ2-7; D ambiguous. V lost 0 bases and J 3 bases, leaving 12 bases between the germline ends. The CDR3 is 15 residues long. CDR1 is SGHVS, CDR2 FNYEAQ, per germline.

The table lists this clone with a count of one. The gene calls are TRBV2 and TRBJ1-1; D uncertain. Trimming took off 6 bases at V and 8 bases at J, with 7 bases between the two ends. This CDR3 spans 10 amino acids. In germline, CDR1 is SNHLY, CDR2 FYNNEI. CDR3 coding DNA: TGTGCCAGCAGGGAGGTGGAAGCTTTCTTT. Translation: CASREVEAFF.

The chain joins TRBV5-6 to TRBJ2-7; D is ambiguous. With 0 bases removed from V and 6 bases from J, the gap between germline ends came to 13 bases. Germline CDR1 SGHDT, CDR2 YYEEEE. The CDR3 length is 14 residues. In DNA, the CDR3 is TGTGCCAGCAGCTTGGGGCATACAGCTTTCGAGCAGTACTTC. Its protein product is CASSLGHTAFEQYF.

CDR3 in amino acids: CASSLLRGDYGYTF. In DNA, the CDR3 is TGTGCCAGCAGCTTGTTACGGGGGGACTATGGCTACACCTTC. The chain is built from TRBV7-2 and TRBJ1-2, with D possibly TRBD1 on 5 matching bases. V was clipped by 3 bases and J by 3 bases, with 11 bases between them. Germline-derived CDR1 and CDR2 are SGHTA and FQGNSA. The CDR3 covers 14 residues. The full variable domain, its missing parts supplied by reference TRBV7-2 and TRBJ1-2, is GAGVSQSPSNKVTEKGKDVELRCDPISGHTALYWYRQSLGQGLEFLIYFQGNSAPDKSGLPSDRFSAERTGGSVSTLTIQRTQQEDSAVYLCASSLLRGDYGYTFGSGTRLTVV.

V usage is TRBV5-6 and J usage is TRBJ1-1, with D possibly TRBD1 on 6 matching bases. The CDR3 has 15 amino acids. V was pared by 0 bases and J by 5 bases, with 14 bases between. Germline assignment: CDR1 SGHDT and CDR2 YYEEEE. CDR3: CASSLGPITGTEAFF. CDR3 DNA sequence: TGTGCCAGCAGCTTGGGGCCTATAACAGGGACTGAAGCTTTCTTT.

This rearrangement joins TRBV13 to TRBJ1-4; D might be TRBD1 (5 bases). Per the germline V gene, CDR1 is PRHDT and CDR2 is FYEKMQ (reference sequence). Trimming left V 0 bases short and J 8 bases short, with 19 bases between. CDR3 size: 17 residues. As DNA, the CDR3 is TGTGCCAGCAGCTTAGGCCAGTTACAGGTCAGGGAAGAAAAACTGTTTTTT. Translated, it gives CASSLGQLQVREEKLFF.

The chain couples TRBV4-1 to TRBJ1-3, with 7 nucleotides matching TRBD1. V shed 1 base and J 4 bases; nucleotides not matched to a gene: 7. The germline V gene encodes CDR1 MGHRA and CDR2 YSYEKL. The CDR3 has 16 residues. In nucleotides, the CDR3 is TGCGCCAGCAGCCAAGGTATAGGGGGCTCCGGAAACACCATATATTTT. Its protein product is CASSQGIGGSGNTIYF.

This chain links TRBV18 with TRBJ1-2; possibly TRBD1 for D (6 bases). Germline V CDR1 and CDR2: KGHSH, LQKENI. The CDR3 sequence is 13 residues long. The V gene lost 3 bases and the J gene lost 14 bases, with 19 bases spanning the gap. The CDR3 region has the DNA TGTGCCAGCTCACCTAGGCAATCGAACAGGGTTACCTTC. Translated, it gives CASSPRQSNRVTF.

The sample holds one count of this clone. The chain has TRBV5-1 and TRBJ2-7; D remains unclear. V dropped 0 bases and J dropped 3 bases, with 4 bases sitting between them. Germline CDR1 is SGHRS and CDR2 is YFSETQ. This CDR3 has 12 amino acids. The CDR3 reads CASSLDNYEQYF. The CDR3 bases are TGCGCCAGCAGCTTGGACAACTACGAGCAGTACTTC.

The chain combines TRBV5-4 with TRBJ2-7; 8 bases line up with TRBD1. Germline-derived CDR1 and CDR2 are SGHNT and YYREEE (reference sequence). The J segment lost 10 bases and the V segment lost 0 bases, leaving 6 bases of the junction unmatched. The CDR3 has 13 amino acids. CDR3 DNA: TGTGCCAGCAGCTTGGACAGGGGGGTAGTACAGTACTTC. As protein: CASSLDRGVVQYF.